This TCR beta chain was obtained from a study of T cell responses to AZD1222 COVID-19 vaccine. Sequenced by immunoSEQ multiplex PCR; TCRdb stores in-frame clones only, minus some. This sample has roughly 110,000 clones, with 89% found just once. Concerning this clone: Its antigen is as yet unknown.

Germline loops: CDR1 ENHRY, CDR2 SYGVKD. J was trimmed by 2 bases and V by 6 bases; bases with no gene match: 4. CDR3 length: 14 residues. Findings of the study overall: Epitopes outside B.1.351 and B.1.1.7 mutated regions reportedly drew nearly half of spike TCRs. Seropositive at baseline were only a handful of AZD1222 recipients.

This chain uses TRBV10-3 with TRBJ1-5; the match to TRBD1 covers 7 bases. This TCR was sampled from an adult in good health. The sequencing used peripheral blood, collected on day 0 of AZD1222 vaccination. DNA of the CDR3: TGTGCCATCAGGGACGGACAGGGCAATCAGCCCCAGCATTTT. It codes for CAIRDGQGNQPQHF.